This TCR beta chain is from a study of blood T cell repertoires in COVID-19. Across the whole study: The United States, Italy and Spain supplied acute and convalescent COVID-19 samples. Nucleic acid was either cDNA or gDNA, and it came from T cells, B-cell-depleted T cells, or PBMCs.

CDR1 is LNHDA and CDR2 is SQIVND in the germline V gene (reference sequence). The V segment lost 5 bases and the J segment 6 bases; nucleotides outside the gene matches: 5. The CDR3 is 14 residues long. Per the authors' pipeline: How many nucleated cells were present was estimated from reference gene primer amplification. The repertoire was sequenced with immunoSEQ multiplex PCR; TCRdb's copy has only in-frame clones and lacks some. V, J and clone size derive from that table, while D and trimming were established from the DNA sequence. This sample has 150,000 to 200,000 clones, with 84% found just once.

This chain links TRBV19 with TRBJ1-4, with 8 nucleotides matching TRBD1. Sequenced input: PBMCs or T cells enriched from blood (not recorded which). The receptor comes from a man in his fifties or sixties who had recovered from COVID-19. This chain's CDR3 is CASSAGGLDEKLFF. In DNA form, the CDR3 reads TGTGCCAGTAGTGCAGGGGGCTTGGATGAAAAACTGTTTTTT. Full variable domain (outside the CDR3, taken from reference TRBV19 and TRBJ1-4): DGGITQSPKYLFRKEGQNVTLSCEQNLNHDAMYWYRQDPGQGLRLIYYSQIVNDFQKGDIAEGYSVSREKKESFPLTVTSAQKNPTAFYLCASSAGGLDEKLFFGSGTQLSVL.